One sample yielded the 24 T cell receptor beta chains listed below, sequenced in a study of cytotoxic CD8 clonotypes in ibrutinib-treated CLL. The protocol was immunoSEQ multiplex PCR, while the TCRdb copy is restricted to in-frame clones and leaves out a portion. Altogether some 65,000 clones are present, around 60% being singletons, with the ten largest covering roughly 15%. The sequenced sample was PBMCs, obtained after 12 months of ibrutinib treatment. The receptors here all came from a human donor with chronic lymphocytic leukemia.

The J gene is TRBJ2-7, the V gene TRBV30; 9 positions match TRBD1. From germline, CDR1 is GTSNPN and CDR2 SVGIG (reference sequence). This CDR3 is 14 amino acids long. Trimming cost V 0 bases and J 3 bases; bases outside gene matches: 3. CDR3 nucleotide sequence: TGTGCCTGGAGTGTTACGGGACAGGGCTACGAGCAGTACGTC. Protein product: CAWSVTGQGYEQYV.

J is TRBJ1-3 and V is TRBV2; no firm D call. V lost 2 bases to trimming and J lost 3 bases, with 2 bases between them. The CDR3 has 12 amino acids. CDR1 SNHLY and CDR2 FYNNEI come from the germline V gene. The CDR3 bases are TGTGCCAGCAGTGAACATGGAAACACCATATATTTT. Translation: CASSEHGNTIYF. Drawing the rest from reference TRBV2 and TRBJ1-3, the complete variable domain is EPEVTQTPSHQVTQMGQEVILRCVPISNHLYFYWYRQILGQKVEFLVSFYNNEISEKSEIFDDQFSVERPDGSNFTLKIRSTKLEDSAMYFCASSEHGNTIYFGEGSWLTVV.

This clone was seen a handful of times. The chain carries TRBV18 and TRBJ2-7, with 9 bases aligning to TRBD1. V shed 4 bases, J shed 5 bases, and the junction held 9 bases outside the gene matches. CDR3 size: 15 residues. CDR1 KGHSH and CDR2 LQKENI come from the germline V gene. In DNA, the CDR3 is TGTGCCAGCTCACGGGCGGGACAGGGAGGCCACGAGCAGTACTTC. Its protein product is CASSRAGQGGHEQYF.

The V call is TRBV13, the J call TRBJ2-5; the match to TRBD2 covers 9 bases. Germline V gives CDR1 PRHDT, CDR2 FYEKMQ (reference sequence). The CDR3 is 17 residues long. Trimming took 0 bases from V and 1 from J; bases not matched to a gene: 6. CDR3 protein: CASSLGLGLAAQETQYF. The CDR3 region has the DNA TGTGCCAGCAGCTTAGGCTTGGGACTAGCCGCCCAAGAGACCCAGTACTTC.

The chain couples TRBV6-5 to TRBJ2-7; TRBD2 agrees at 7 bases. Germline CDR1 MNHEY, CDR2 SVGAGI. This CDR3 has 14 residues. Trimming cost V 7 bases and J 1 base; bases outside gene matches: 7. CDR3 loop: CASTGGRRSYEQYF. In DNA, the CDR3 is TGTGCCAGCACAGGCGGGAGAAGGTCCTACGAGCAGTACTTC.

J is TRBJ2-7 and V is TRBV18, with TRBD2 identical over 11 bases. There are 15 residues in the CDR3. Germline CDR1 is KGHSH and CDR2 is LQKENI. J was trimmed by 6 bases and V by 3 bases; bases with no gene match: 7. The CDR3 region has the DNA TGTGCCAGCTCACCTTTTAGCGGGAGGGCCCTCGAGCAGTACTTC. It encodes CASSPFSGRALEQYF.

V and J are TRBV4-1 and TRBJ1-6, with D perhaps matching TRBD1 (5 bases). V was shortened by 4 bases and J by 11 bases, with 24 bases between the two germline ends. The CDR3 extends over 17 amino acids. Germline CDR1 is MGHRA and CDR2 is YSYEKL. CDR3 sequence (DNA): TGCGCCAGCAGCCGAGAAGAAGGGGCAGGGAGCGGAGCACCCCTCCACTTT. Protein sequence: CASSREEGAGSGAPLHF.

V and J are TRBV28 and TRBJ1-1; weak D call: TRBD1 (5 bases). This CDR3 spans 15 amino acids. The V end lost 4 bases, the J end lost 1 base, and 13 bases lay between the germline ends. Germline-derived CDR1 and CDR2 are MDHEN and SYDVKM. The CDR3 DNA reads as TGTGCCAGCAGTTATAGTGGAGGGACGAACACTGAAGCTTTCTTT. Its translation: CASSYSGGTNTEAFF.

This clone was recorded many times. V usage is TRBV7-8 and J usage is TRBJ2-7; tentative D call: TRBD2 (6 bases). The V end lost 7 bases, the J end lost 3 bases, and 22 bases lay between the germline ends. Germline V CDR1 and CDR2: SGHVS, FQNEAQ. The CDR3 sequence is 16 residues long. For the CDR3, the DNA is TGTGCCAGCAATCCATCTGCTCGGGGGACGAGCTACGAGCAGTACTTC. Translated: CASNPSARGTSYEQYF.

The chain employs TRBV18 and TRBJ1-2, with D perhaps matching TRBD1 (5 bases). Germline assignment: CDR1 KGHSH and CDR2 LQKENI. Trimming cost V 3 bases and J 4 bases, with 15 bases left between them. The CDR3 totals 15 residues. CDR3 residues: CASSPPQVGGYGYTF. The CDR3 DNA reads as TGTGCCAGCTCACCGCCCCAGGTGGGGGGCTATGGCTACACCTTC.

V usage is TRBV21-1 and J usage is TRBJ1-1. TRBV21-1 is termed a pseudogene. The CDR3 covers 14 residues. CDR3 nucleotides: TGTGCCACCAAGGGGGGGCTCCGGGGCACTGAAGCTTTCTTT. This translates into CATKGGLRGTEAFF.

This clone has ten or more counts. The chain recombines TRBV5-1 with TRBJ2-2; D not resolved. The CDR3 loop spans 16 amino acids. CDR1 is SGHRS and CDR2 is YFSETQ in the germline V gene. With 2 bases removed from V and 3 bases from J, the gap between germline ends came to 14 bases. The chain's CDR3 is CASSFNPSWDTGELFF. The CDR3 nucleotides read TGCGCCAGCAGCTTCAACCCGTCGTGGGACACCGGGGAGCTGTTTTTT.

The J gene is TRBJ2-2, the V gene TRBV30; tentatively, D is TRBD1 (6 bases). The CDR3 consists of 15 residues. Germline values: CDR1 GTSNPN, CDR2 SVGIG (reference sequence). Trimming cost V 4 bases and J 8 bases, with 20 bases left between them. CDR3 DNA sequence: TGTGCCTGGACCCTTTTAGACAGGCAAACTGGGGAGCTGTTTTTT. It translates to CAWTLLDRQTGELFF. The full variable domain, in which reference TRBV30 and TRBJ2-2 provide the parts outside the CDR3, is SQTIHQWPATLVQPVGSPLSLECTVEGTSNPNLYWYRQAAGRGLQLLFYSVGIGQISSEVPQNLSASRPQDRQFILSSKKLLLSDSGFYLCAWTLLDRQTGELFFGEGSRLTVL.

This chain links TRBV6-6 with TRBJ2-1; the D gene is possibly TRBD1 (6 bases). Per the germline V gene, CDR1 is MNHNY and CDR2 is SVGAGI (reference sequence). The CDR3 consists of 15 residues. The V and J ends lost 8 bases and 0 bases respectively, with 14 bases between them. Here the CDR3 DNA reads TGTGCCAGCGTCCAGGGGTCGATCTCCTACAATGAGCAGTTCTTC. This encodes CASVQGSISYNEQFF.

The rearrangement joins TRBV6-5 to TRBJ1-4, with D tentatively TRBD1 (6 bases). V shed 6 bases and J shed 8 bases, with 16 bases lying between them. The CDR3 covers 14 residues. Germline assignment: CDR1 MNHEY and CDR2 SVGAGI. In DNA, the CDR3 is TGTGCCAGCAGACCCGGGACAAGAGGGGAAAAACTGTTTTTT. Translating gives CASRPGTRGEKLFF.

This rearrangement joins TRBV30 to TRBJ2-3, with 10 nucleotides matching TRBD2. Unmatched junction bases numbered 2, after V lost 8 bases and J lost 3 bases. The CDR3 has 12 amino acids. Germline assignment: CDR1 GTSNPN and CDR2 SVGIG (reference sequence). CDR3 nucleotide sequence: TGTGCCGCAGCGGGGGGGACAGATACGCAGTATTTT. It codes for CAAAGGTDTQYF. The whole variable domain, remainder taken from reference TRBV30 and TRBJ2-3, is SQTIHQWPATLVQPVGSPLSLECTVEGTSNPNLYWYRQAAGRGLQLLFYSVGIGQISSEVPQNLSASRPQDRQFILSSKKLLLSDSGFYLCAAAGGTDTQYFGPGTRLTVL.

At least ten counts were recorded for this clone. The chain employs TRBV18 and TRBJ2-1; D is uncertain. This CDR3 has 15 amino acids. V shed 1 base and J shed 5 bases, with 12 bases lying between them. CDR1 is KGHSH, CDR2 LQKENI, per germline. CDR3 in amino acids: CASSPLHRADNEQFF. The CDR3 DNA reads as TGTGCCAGCTCACCACTCCACCGGGCGGACAATGAGCAGTTCTTC.

This clone occurred once. The V call is TRBV18, the J call TRBJ2-1; 7 bases line up with TRBD2. The CDR3 consists of 16 residues. Germline CDR1 is KGHSH and CDR2 is LQKENI. The V segment lost 3 bases and the J segment 0 bases; nucleotides outside the gene matches: 5. The CDR3 region has the DNA TGTGCCAGCTCACCCCAGCGGGGTAGCTCCTACAATGAGCAGTTCTTC. It encodes CASSPQRGSSYNEQFF.

The rearrangement joins TRBV13 to TRBJ2-3; TRBD2 agrees at 15 bases. CDR1 PRHDT and CDR2 FYEKMQ come from the germline V gene (reference sequence). The CDR3 has 20 residues. Trimming removed 5 bases from V and 2 bases from J; junction bases left unmatched: 14. The CDR3 sequence: CASSRYSRTSGRGNTDTQYF. In DNA form, the CDR3 reads TGTGCCAGCAGCCGATATAGTAGGACTAGCGGGAGGGGAAACACAGATACGCAGTATTTT.

This sequence joins TRBV6-5 and TRBJ2-1, with 12 bases fitting TRBD1. Germline V lookup: CDR1 MNHEY, CDR2 SVGAGI. CDR3 length equals 14 residues. The V gene end was trimmed by 9 bases and the J gene end by 9 bases; junction bases not matched to a gene: 9. The CDR3 DNA reads as TGTGCCAGTCAGAGGGGACAGGGGGCCTTTGAGCAGTTCTTC. Translating it yields CASQRGQGAFEQFF.

The chain joins TRBV19 to TRBJ1-2, with no clear D. Germline V lookup: CDR1 LNHDA, CDR2 SQIVND (reference sequence). The CDR3 is 14 amino acids. The germline V and J ends were trimmed by 5 bases and 4 bases, with 14 bases remaining between them. Here the CDR3 reads CASSSDSGGYGYTF. The DNA for the CDR3 is TGTGCCAGTAGTTCCGACTCGGGAGGCTATGGCTACACCTTC.

This clone occurred many times. The rearrangement links TRBV6-6 to TRBJ2-2, with D perhaps matching TRBD1 or TRBD2 (5 bases each). The CDR3 is made up of 15 amino acids. Germline CDR1 MNHNY, CDR2 SVGAGI (reference sequence). The V and J ends lost 5 bases and 4 bases respectively, with 14 bases between them. The CDR3 DNA reads as TGTGCCAGCAGTGACCATATGGGGACCACCGGGGAGCTGTTTTTT. It yields the protein CASSDHMGTTGELFF.

V gene TRBV2 combines with J gene TRBJ2-7; no clear D. From germline, CDR1 is SNHLY and CDR2 FYNNEI. The CDR3 consists of 13 residues. Trimming took off 0 bases at V and 6 bases at J, with 9 bases between the two ends. Here the CDR3 reads CASSEAWVAEQYV. The CDR3 DNA follows: TGTGCCAGCAGTGAAGCATGGGTGGCCGAGCAGTACGTC.

The V and J genes are TRBV5-1 and TRBJ2-7; D remains ambiguous. V shed 4 bases and J shed 0 bases, with 14 bases lying between them. Germline V gives CDR1 SGHRS, CDR2 YFSETQ. This CDR3 spans 15 amino acids. The CDR3 bases are TGCGCCAGCAGCCAAGGGCACTCCCTCTCCTACGAGCAGTACTTC. Residues: CASSQGHSLSYEQYF.